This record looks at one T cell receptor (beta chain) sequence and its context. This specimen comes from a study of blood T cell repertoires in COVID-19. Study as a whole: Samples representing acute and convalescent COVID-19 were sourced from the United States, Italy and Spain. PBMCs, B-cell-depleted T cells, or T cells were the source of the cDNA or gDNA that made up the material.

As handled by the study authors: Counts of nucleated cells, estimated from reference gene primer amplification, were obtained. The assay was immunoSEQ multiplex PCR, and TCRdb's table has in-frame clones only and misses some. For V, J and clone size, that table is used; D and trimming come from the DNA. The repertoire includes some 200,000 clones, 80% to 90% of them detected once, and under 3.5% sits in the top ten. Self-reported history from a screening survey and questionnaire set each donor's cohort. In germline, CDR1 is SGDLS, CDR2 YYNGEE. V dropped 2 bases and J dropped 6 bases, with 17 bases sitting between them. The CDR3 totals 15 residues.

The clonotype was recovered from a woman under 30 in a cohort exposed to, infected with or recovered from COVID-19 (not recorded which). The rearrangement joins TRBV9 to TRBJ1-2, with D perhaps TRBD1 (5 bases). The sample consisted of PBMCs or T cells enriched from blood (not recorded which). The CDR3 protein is CASSVPMGGQDGYTF. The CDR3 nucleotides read TGTGCCAGCAGCGTTCCCATGGGGGGTCAGGATGGCTACACCTTC.